The rows below give T cell receptor beta chains drawn from one sample of a study of graft-versus-host responses after intestinal transplantation. Generated by immunoSEQ multiplex PCR, the TCRdb table keeps only in-frame clones and is missing some. The data contain about 3,500 clones, about 94% of them seen just once; the ten biggest clones take up roughly 1.2%. The specimen was PBMCs, collected 11 days after intestinal transplantation. The origin of the receptors is a human patient who received an intestinal transplant, so some T cells may come from the graft donor. CDR3s include the opening cysteine and the closing phenylalanine or tryptophan. The D gene is left open where the match is weak. A clone size is listed for some rows: how often the clone was seen (once, few, many), or a class if it is expanded.

V	size	J	D	CDR3	DNA
TRBV5-1	.	TRBJ2-7	.	CASSLGGYEQYF	TGCGCCAGCAGCTTGGGGGGGTACGAGCAGTACTTC
TRBV4-3	.	TRBJ1-5	.	CASSQVVGNQPQHF	TGCGCCAGCAGCCAAGTTGTGGGCAATCAGCCCCAGCATTTT
TRBV4-1	.	TRBJ1-5	.	CASSQALGGSRPQHF	TGCGCCAGCAGCCAAGCCCTGGGGGGTTCGCGGCCCCAGCATTTT
TRBV2	.	TRBJ2-5	TRBD2	CASSGAPPTGTSARPGYQETQYF	TGTGCCAGCAGTGGGGCCCCCCCGACCGGGACTAGCGCTCGTCCGGGGTACCAAGAGACCCAGTACTTC
TRBV4-1	.	TRBJ1-4	.	CASSLRQNEKLFF	TGCGCCAGCAGCCTCCGACAGAATGAAAAACTGTTTTTT
TRBV27	once	TRBJ2-7	.	CASSSSGRYHEQYF	TGTGCCAGCAGTTCCTCGGGGCGATACCACGAGCAGTACTTC
TRBV6-5	.	TRBJ2-5	.	CASSYSRRSEETQYF	TGTGCCAGCAGTTATTCCCGTCGCAGTGAGGAGACCCAGTACTTC
TRBV27	.	TRBJ1-1	.	CASSRTLNTEAFF	TGTGCCAGCAGCCGGACATTGAACACTGAAGCTTTCTTT
TRBV5-4	.	TRBJ2-7	.	CASSSSSSGSYEQYF	TGTGCCAGCAGTTCCTCCTCATCGGGCTCCTACGAGCAGTACTTC
TRBV28	.	TRBJ2-7	.	CASSLSGSSYEQYF	TGTGCCAGCAGTTTAAGCGGGTCCTCCTACGAGCAGTACTTC